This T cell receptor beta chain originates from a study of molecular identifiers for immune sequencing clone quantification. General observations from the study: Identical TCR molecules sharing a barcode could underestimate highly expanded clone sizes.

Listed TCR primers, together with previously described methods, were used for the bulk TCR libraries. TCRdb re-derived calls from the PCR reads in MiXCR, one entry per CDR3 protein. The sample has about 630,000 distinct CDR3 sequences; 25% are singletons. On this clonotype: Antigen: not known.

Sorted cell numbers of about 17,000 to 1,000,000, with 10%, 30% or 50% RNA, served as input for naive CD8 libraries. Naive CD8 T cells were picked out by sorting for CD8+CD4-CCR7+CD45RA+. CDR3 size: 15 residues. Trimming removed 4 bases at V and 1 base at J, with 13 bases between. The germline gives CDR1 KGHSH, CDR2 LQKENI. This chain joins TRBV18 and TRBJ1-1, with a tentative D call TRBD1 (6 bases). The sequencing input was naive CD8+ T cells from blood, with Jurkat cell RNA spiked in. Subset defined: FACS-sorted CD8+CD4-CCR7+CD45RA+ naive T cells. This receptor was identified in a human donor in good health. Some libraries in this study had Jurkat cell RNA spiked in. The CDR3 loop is CASSRGALGNTEAFF. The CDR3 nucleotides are TGTGCCAGCTCACGGGGGGCATTGGGGAACACTGAAGCTTTCTTT.